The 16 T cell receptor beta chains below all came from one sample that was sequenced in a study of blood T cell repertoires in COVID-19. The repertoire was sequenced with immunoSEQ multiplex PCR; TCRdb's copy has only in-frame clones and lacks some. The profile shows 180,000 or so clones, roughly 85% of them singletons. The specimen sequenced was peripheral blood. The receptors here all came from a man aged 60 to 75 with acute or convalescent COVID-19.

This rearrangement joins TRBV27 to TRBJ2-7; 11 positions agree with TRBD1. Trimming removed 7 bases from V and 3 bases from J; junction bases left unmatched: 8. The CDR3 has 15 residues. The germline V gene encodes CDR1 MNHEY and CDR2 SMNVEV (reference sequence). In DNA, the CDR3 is TGTGCCAGCATCGATTCCGGGACAGGGGGCTACGAGCAGTACTTC. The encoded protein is CASIDSGTGGYEQYF.

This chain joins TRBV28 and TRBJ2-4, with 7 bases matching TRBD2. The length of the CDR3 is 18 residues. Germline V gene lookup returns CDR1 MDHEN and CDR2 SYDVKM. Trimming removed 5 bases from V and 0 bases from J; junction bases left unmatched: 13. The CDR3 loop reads CASSLPPWWGGAKNIQYF. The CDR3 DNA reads TGTGCCAGCAGTCTACCCCCCTGGTGGGGGGGAGCCAAAAACATTCAGTACTTC.

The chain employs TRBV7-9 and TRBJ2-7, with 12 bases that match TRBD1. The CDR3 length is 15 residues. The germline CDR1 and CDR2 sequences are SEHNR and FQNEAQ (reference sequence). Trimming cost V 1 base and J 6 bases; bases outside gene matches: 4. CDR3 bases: TGTGCCAGCAGCTTAGGGGACAGGGGGCTGGTCGAGCAGTACTTC. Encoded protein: CASSLGDRGLVEQYF.

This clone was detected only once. CDR3 residues: CASSQGPRTGNTGELFF. In DNA, the CDR3 is TGCGCCAGCAGCCAAGGCCCCCGGACAGGCAACACCGGGGAGCTGTTTTTT. V usage is TRBV4-1 and J usage is TRBJ2-2, with TRBD1 identical over 7 bases. This CDR3 spans 17 amino acids. The V segment lost 1 base and the J segment 2 bases; nucleotides outside the gene matches: 7. In germline, CDR1 is MGHRA, CDR2 YSYEKL.

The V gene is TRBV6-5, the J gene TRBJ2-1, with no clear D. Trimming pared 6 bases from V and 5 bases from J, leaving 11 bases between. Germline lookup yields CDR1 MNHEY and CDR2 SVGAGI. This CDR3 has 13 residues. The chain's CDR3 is CASRAGAHNEQFF. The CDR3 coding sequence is TGTGCCAGCAGGGCCGGAGCCCACAATGAGCAGTTCTTC.

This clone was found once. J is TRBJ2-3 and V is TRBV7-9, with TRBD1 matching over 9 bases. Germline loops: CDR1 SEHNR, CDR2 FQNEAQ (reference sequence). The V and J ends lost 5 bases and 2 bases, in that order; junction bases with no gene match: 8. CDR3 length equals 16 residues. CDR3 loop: CASSAGTGWDTDTQYF. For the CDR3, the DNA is TGTGCCAGCAGCGCTGGGACAGGGTGGGACACAGATACGCAGTATTTT.

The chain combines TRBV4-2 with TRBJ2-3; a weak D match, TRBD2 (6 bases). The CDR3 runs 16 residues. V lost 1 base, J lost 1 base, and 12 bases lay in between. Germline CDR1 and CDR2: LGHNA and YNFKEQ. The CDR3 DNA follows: TGTGCCAGCAGCCAAGTGGGCGGAGGGGGCACAGATACGCAGTATTTT. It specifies CASSQVGGGGTDTQYF.

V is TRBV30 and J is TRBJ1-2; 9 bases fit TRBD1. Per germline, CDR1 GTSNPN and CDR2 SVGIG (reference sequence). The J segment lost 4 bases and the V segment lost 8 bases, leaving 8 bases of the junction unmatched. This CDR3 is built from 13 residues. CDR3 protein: CAQNRGLGYGYTF. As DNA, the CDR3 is TGTGCCCAAAACAGGGGGCTTGGCTATGGCTACACCTTC.

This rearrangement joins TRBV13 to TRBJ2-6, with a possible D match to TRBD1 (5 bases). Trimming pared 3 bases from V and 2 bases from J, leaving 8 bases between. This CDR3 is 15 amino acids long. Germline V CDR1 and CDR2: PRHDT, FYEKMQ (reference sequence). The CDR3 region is CASSLVGPGANVLTF. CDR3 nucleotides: TGTGCCAGCAGCTTGGTGGGGCCTGGGGCCAACGTCCTGACTTTC.

The CDR3 DNA is TGTGCCAGCAGCTTACGGGAGACCTCAGATACGCAGTATTTT. Protein sequence: CASSLRETSDTQYF. V and J are TRBV7-2 and TRBJ2-3; TRBD2 is a possible D gene (6 bases). V lost 2 bases and J lost 4, with 10 bases in between. This CDR3 region has 14 residues. Germline assignment: CDR1 SGHTA and CDR2 FQGNSA.

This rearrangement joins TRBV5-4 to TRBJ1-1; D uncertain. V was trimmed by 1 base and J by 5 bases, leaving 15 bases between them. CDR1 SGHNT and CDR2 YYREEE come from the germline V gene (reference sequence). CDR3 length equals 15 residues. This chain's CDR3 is CASSLFGSAGTEAFF. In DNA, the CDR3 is TGTGCCAGCAGCTTGTTCGGGTCCGCGGGAACTGAAGCTTTCTTT.

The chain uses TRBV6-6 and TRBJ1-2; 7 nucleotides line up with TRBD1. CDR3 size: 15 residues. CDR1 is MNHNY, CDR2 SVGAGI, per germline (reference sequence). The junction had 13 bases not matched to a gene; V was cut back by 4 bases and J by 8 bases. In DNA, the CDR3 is TGTGCCAGCAGTTCCCGACAGGGTATTATAGTGGGCTACACCTTC. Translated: CASSSRQGIIVGYTF.

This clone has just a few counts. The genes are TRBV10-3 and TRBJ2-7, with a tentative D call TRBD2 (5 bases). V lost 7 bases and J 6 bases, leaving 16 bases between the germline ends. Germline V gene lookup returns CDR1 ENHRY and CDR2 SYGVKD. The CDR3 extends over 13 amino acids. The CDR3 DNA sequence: TGTGCCATCAAACCCGTCTTGGCGGGCGAGCAGTACTTC. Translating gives CAIKPVLAGEQYF.

The chain's CDR3 is CASSRVQTGGSEAFF. In DNA form, the CDR3 reads TGCGCCAGCAGCCGGGTCCAGACAGGGGGCTCTGAAGCTTTCTTT. V usage is TRBV4-1 and J usage is TRBJ1-1, with TRBD1 identical over 10 bases. This CDR3 has 15 residues. Looked up from germline, CDR1 is MGHRA and CDR2 is YSYEKL. The V gene end was trimmed by 4 bases and the J gene end by 6 bases; junction bases not matched to a gene: 8.

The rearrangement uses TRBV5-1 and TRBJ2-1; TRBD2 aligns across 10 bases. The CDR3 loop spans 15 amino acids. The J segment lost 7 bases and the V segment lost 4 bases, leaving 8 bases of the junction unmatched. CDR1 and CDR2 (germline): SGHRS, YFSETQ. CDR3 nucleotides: TGCGCCAGCAGCCCAGCGGGAGGGCCAAGAAATGAGCAGTTCTTC. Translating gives CASSPAGGPRNEQFF.

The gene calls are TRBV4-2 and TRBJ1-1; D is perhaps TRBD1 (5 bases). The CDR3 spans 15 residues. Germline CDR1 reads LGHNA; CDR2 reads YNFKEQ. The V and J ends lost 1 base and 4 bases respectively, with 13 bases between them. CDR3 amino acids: CASSQGSQGTTEAFF. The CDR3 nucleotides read TGTGCCAGCAGCCAAGGGTCCCAGGGCACCACTGAAGCTTTCTTT.